Listed here are 2 T cell receptor beta chains from one sample, sequenced in a study of shared clonotypes between healthy human individuals (dated by TCRdb to 2018 to 2021). For the CD8 naive samples, CD45RO-negative cells were positively selected for CCR7, yielding a CD45RA+CCR7+ population from which TemRA cells were excluded. Library preparation employed the immunoSEQ multiplex PCR assay. Here the immuneACCESS table is served through TCRdb, limited to in-frame sequences with V and J called. Missing clones are a known gap in these copies; in checked studies unresolved V genes cover under half, and the rest lacks a known reason. The sample table shows around 610,000 clones, and 95% to 96% are seen once. Jointly, the top ten make up 0.11% of the sample. The sequenced material came from naive CD8+ T cells sorted from blood. The cell subset or site label of this sample denotes: CD45RA+CCR7+. These receptors all stem from a woman aged 30 to 39 in good health.

This clone was seen a single time. V and J are TRBV19 and TRBJ1-5, with TRBD1 matching over 8 bases. Germline loops: CDR1 LNHDA, CDR2 SQIVND (reference sequence). The V gene end was trimmed by 4 bases and the J gene end by 6 bases; junction bases not matched to a gene: 5. The CDR3 is made up of 14 amino acids. This CDR3 reads CASSTDRESQPQHF. DNA for the CDR3: TGTGCCAGTAGTACGGACAGGGAAAGTCAGCCCCAGCATTTT.

V and J are TRBV19 and TRBJ1-5, with TRBD1 matching 11 bases. V lost 5 bases, J lost 9 bases, and 18 bases stayed unmatched. Looked up from germline, CDR1 is LNHDA and CDR2 is SQIVND (reference sequence). The CDR3 length is 18 residues. CDR3 sequence: CASSRTGTGGSDLGPQHF. CDR3 bases: TGTGCCAGTAGTCGAACCGGGACAGGGGGTTCGGATCTTGGGCCCCAGCATTTT.